This note documents a single T cell receptor (beta chain) sequence. With 5 bases clipped from V and 7 bases from J, the junction kept 12 bases outside the gene matches. The CDR3 runs to 16 residues. CDR1 is PRHDT and CDR2 is FYEKMQ in the germline V gene (reference sequence). Membership in each cohort depended on participant-reported clinical history. This sample was included in a study of blood T cell repertoires in COVID-19. In the study's own analysis: It was from reference gene primer amplification that nucleated cell counts were estimated. Measured with immunoSEQ multiplex PCR; TCRdb has only the in-frame clones, and not every one. V, J and clone size are taken as reported in that table, and D and trimming were inferred from the DNA itself. The table records 300,000 to 400,000 clones, over 85% of them present only once.

The chain links TRBV13 to TRBJ1-4; 8 bases align to TRBD1. Sequencing was performed on PBMCs or T cells enriched from blood (not recorded which). The sequence was obtained from a man aged 60 to 69 who had recovered from COVID-19. The CDR3 nucleotides are TGTGCCAGCAGCCAGAACCCAGGGGGCTTGACTGAAAAACTGTTTTTT. It specifies CASSQNPGGLTEKLFF.